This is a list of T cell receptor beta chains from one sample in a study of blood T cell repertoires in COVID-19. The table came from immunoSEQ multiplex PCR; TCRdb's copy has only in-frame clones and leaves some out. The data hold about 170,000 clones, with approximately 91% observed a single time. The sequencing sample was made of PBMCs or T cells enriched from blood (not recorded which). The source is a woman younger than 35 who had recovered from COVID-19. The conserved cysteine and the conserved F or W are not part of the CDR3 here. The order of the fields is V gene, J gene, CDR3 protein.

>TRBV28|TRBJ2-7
ASSPPPSGSSAY
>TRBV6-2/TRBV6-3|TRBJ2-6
ASSYSVSGANVLT
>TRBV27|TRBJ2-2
ASSPQPAGDGTGELF
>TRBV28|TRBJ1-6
ASRNTGKHSPLH
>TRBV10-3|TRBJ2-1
AISESVGYGNEQF
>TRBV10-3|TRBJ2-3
AIMAASGRADTDTQY
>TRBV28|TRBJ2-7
ASSYVLGDRGTYEQY
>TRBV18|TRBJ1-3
ASSPKGANSGNTIY
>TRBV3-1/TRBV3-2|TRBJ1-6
ASSQDGTGSSSPLH
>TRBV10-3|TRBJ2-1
AIKRESSYNEQF
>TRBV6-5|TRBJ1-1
ASRVQGTMNTEAF
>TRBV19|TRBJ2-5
ASSIKGLAGGLETQY
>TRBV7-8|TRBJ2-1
ASSLGLAGVNEQF
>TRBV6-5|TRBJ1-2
ASSPDRAGGYT
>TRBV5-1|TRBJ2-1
ASSDPGTGGLEQF
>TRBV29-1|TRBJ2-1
SVDFGTSGSGEQF
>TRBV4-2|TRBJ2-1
ASSQAHFYEQF
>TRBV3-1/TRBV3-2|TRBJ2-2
ASSNRGLDGELF
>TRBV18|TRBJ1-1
ASSKRQGAGVNTEAF
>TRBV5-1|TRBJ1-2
ASSLTGGTGYGYT
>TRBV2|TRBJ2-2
ASSEAPWAGGTGELF
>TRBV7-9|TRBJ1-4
ASSGDRDNEKLF
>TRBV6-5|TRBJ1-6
ASSRGSLYNSPLH
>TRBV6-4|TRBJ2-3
ASSETGGPTDTQY
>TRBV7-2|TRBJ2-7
ASSLAGLAGKYEQY